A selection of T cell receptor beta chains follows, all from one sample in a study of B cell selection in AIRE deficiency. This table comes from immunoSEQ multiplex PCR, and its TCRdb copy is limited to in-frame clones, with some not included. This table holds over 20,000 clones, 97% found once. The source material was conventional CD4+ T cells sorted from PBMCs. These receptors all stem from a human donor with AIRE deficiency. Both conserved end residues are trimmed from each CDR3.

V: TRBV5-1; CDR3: ATAVSPLKGEQY
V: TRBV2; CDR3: ASRPRQGGKDNEQF
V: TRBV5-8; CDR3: ASSFKLDRKDTEAF
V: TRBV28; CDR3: ASSTRGQGTPYGYT
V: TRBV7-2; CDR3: ASSLDRGYEQY
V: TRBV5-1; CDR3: ASSPGGGSYEQY
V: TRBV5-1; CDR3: ASSLGDSSNSPLH
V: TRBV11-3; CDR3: ASSLGGSGTYEQY
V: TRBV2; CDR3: AEGVHQETQY
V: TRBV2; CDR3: ASSYGLGGAEQY
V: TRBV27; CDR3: ASSSGRGQPIVPQH
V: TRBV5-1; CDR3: ASTRTGGNEQF
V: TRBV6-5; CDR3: ASWEGGRFFYEQY
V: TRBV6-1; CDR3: ASTEQGSIYNEQF
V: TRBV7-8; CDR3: ASSSRKGGQPQH
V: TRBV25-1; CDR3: ATGTLGDTQY
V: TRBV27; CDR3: ASSIGVGGRYSPDTQY
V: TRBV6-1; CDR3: ASSPSRGEQY
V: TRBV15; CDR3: ATSRDKRSQH
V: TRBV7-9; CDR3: ASSLDIRVWELF
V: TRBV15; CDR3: ATSKGAGVADTQY
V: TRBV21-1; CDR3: ASTPPSGTANSPLH
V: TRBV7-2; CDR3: ASSLRLAQETQY
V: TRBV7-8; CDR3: ASSSLVTNEKLF
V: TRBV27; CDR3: ASSFSGRSNQPQH
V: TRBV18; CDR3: ASSPRDFPQAF
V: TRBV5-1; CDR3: ASSLGGADTEAF
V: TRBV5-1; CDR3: ASSSPMDHQPQH
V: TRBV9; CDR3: ASSASGSADTQY
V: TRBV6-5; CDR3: ASRGTLSSYEQY
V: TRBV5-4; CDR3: ASSLVEDRGTSEAF
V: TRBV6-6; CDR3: ASRIIRGRNYGYT
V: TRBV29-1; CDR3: SVEDGLAVGGEQF
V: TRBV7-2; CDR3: ASSPTKGWGEKLF
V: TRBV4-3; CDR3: ASSQAGAGTGELF
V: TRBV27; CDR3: ASSLFRLAETQY
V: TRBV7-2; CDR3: ASSLRSPRPQY